What follows are 28 T cell receptor beta chains derived from one specimen sequenced in a study of monozygotic twins with inflammatory bowel disease (dated by TCRdb to between 2017 and 2020). Receptor libraries were prepared by 5' RACE. The sequencer was an Illumina HiSeq 2500. TCRdb reprocessed the reads; each CDR3 protein sequence makes one entry, and DNA is unavailable. The sample table records over 100,000 distinct CDR3 sequences. The ten largest clones add up to around an eighth of the sample. The material sequenced was blood. The receptors here all came from a human donor with ulcerative colitis or Crohn's disease, or a healthy co-twin of an affected twin (not recorded which).

CDR3 region: CASSPGVRKDEKLFF. The chain joins TRBV12-3 or TRBV12-4 to TRBJ1-4; the D call from TCRdb, TRBD1, cannot be confirmed without DNA. This CDR3 is 15 amino acids long.

This chain uses TRBV6-5 with TRBJ1-3. This CDR3 comprises 12 residues. CDR1 is MNHEY, CDR2 SVGAGI, per germline. CDR3 residues: CASRTSGNTIYF.

The chain carries TRBV6-1 and TRBJ2-2; there is no DNA to check the TCRdb D call of TRBD1. Germline assignment: CDR1 MNHNS and CDR2 SASEGT. CDR3 length: 15 residues. CDR3 loop: CASSEGTGNTGELFF.

The rearrangement links TRBV5-1 to TRBJ1-2; TCRdb names TRBD1, which stays unverified in the absence of DNA. Germline V lookup: CDR1 SGHRS, CDR2 YFSETQ. CDR3 size: 14 residues. The chain's CDR3 is CASSLGDRNYGYTF. Drawing the rest from reference TRBV5-1 and TRBJ1-2, the complete variable domain is KAGVTQTPRYLIKTRGQQVTLSCSPISGHRSVSWYQQTPGQGLQFLFEYFSETQRNKGNFPGRFSGRQFSNSRSEMNVSTLELGDSALYLCASSLGDRNYGYTFGSGTRLTVV.

The J gene is TRBJ2-3, the V gene TRBV28; absent DNA, TCRdb's TRBD2 call cannot be checked. Germline CDR1 and CDR2: MDHEN and SYDVKM. The CDR3 runs to 16 residues. The CDR3 sequence: CASTSRGAGGVDTQYF.

The rearrangement joins TRBV20-1 to TRBJ2-3; checking the TCRdb D call of TRBD2 is not possible without DNA. The CDR3 totals 14 residues. Germline CDR1 reads DFQATT; CDR2 reads SNEGSKA (reference sequence). The CDR3 loop is CSAPTSGNTDTQYF.

The genes are TRBV20-1 and TRBJ2-3; TCRdb outputs TRBD1, but without DNA this stays unchecked. Germline V lookup: CDR1 DFQATT, CDR2 SNEGSKA (reference sequence). The CDR3 consists of 15 residues. CDR3: CSARPTGEGTDTQYF.

The chain carries TRBV28 and TRBJ2-7. The CDR3 runs to 11 residues. Per germline, CDR1 MDHEN and CDR2 SYDVKM. The CDR3 sequence is CASSLLYEQYF. The variable domain in full, with the rest retrieved from reference TRBV28 and TRBJ2-7, is DVKVTQSSRYLVKRTGEKVFLECVQDMDHENMFWYRQDPGLGLRLIYFSYDVKMKEKGDIPEGYSVSREKKERFSLILESASTNQTSMYLCASSLLYEQYFGPGTRLTVT.

The chain joins TRBV7-9 to TRBJ2-2. The CDR3 runs 14 residues. CDR1 is SEHNR and CDR2 is FQNEAQ in the germline V gene (reference sequence). The CDR3: CASTHEANTGELFF.

V and J are TRBV18 and TRBJ2-7; TCRdb proposes TRBD1, but this gene call is untestable without DNA. The CDR3 extends over 14 amino acids. CDR1 is KGHSH and CDR2 is LQKENI in the germline V gene. This CDR3 is CASSPSGQDYEQYF.

The gene calls are TRBV7-2 and TRBJ1-5. This CDR3 has 12 amino acids. The germline gives CDR1 SGHTA, CDR2 FQGNSA. CDR3 sequence: CASSLAGQPQHF.

The chain joins TRBV28 to TRBJ2-7; the TCRdb call, TRBD1, lacks DNA for checking. The CDR3 is 13 residues long. Germline V lookup: CDR1 MDHEN, CDR2 SYDVKM. The CDR3 sequence: CASGGQGPYEQYF. The full variable domain, its missing parts supplied by reference TRBV28 and TRBJ2-7, is DVKVTQSSRYLVKRTGEKVFLECVQDMDHENMFWYRQDPGLGLRLIYFSYDVKMKEKGDIPEGYSVSREKKERFSLILESASTNQTSMYLCASGGQGPYEQYFGPGTRLTVT.

The V call is TRBV5-6, the J call TRBJ1-2; there is no DNA to check the TCRdb D call of TRBD1. The CDR3 has 15 amino acids. The germline CDR1 and CDR2 sequences are SGHDT and YYEEEE. CDR3 loop: CASSAGQGLYYGYTF.

The chain recombines TRBV12-3 or TRBV12-4 with TRBJ2-1; TCRdb gives TRBD2 as the D gene, but with no DNA this cannot be confirmed. The CDR3 runs to 15 residues. The CDR3 sequence is CASRLAGGNYNEQFF.

The chain's CDR3 is CASSQESGAYEQYF. The V call is TRBV3-1, the J call TRBJ2-7. This CDR3 spans 14 amino acids. Germline values: CDR1 LGHDT, CDR2 YNNKEL (reference sequence).

The chain has TRBV2 and TRBJ1-2; TCRdb names TRBD1, which stays unverified in the absence of DNA. This CDR3 is 13 amino acids long. Germline CDR1 SNHLY, CDR2 FYNNEI. The CDR3 is CASSTGPRYGYTF. The whole variable domain, filled in from reference TRBV2 and TRBJ1-2, reads EPEVTQTPSHQVTQMGQEVILRCVPISNHLYFYWYRQILGQKVEFLVSFYNNEISEKSEIFDDQFSVERPDGSNFTLKIRSTKLEDSAMYFCASSTGPRYGYTFGSGTRLTVV.

The rearrangement links TRBV29-1 to TRBJ2-5; TCRdb designates TRBD1, a call that cannot be tested without DNA. The CDR3 has 12 residues. Germline V lookup: CDR1 SQVTM, CDR2 ANQGSEA. The CDR3 protein is CSVVGQQETQYF.

The rearrangement links TRBV2 to TRBJ2-1; checking the TCRdb D call of TRBD1 is not possible without DNA. The CDR3 length is 11 residues. CDR1 SNHLY and CDR2 FYNNEI come from the germline V gene. CDR3 amino acids: CASSGQTSEFF.

This rearrangement joins TRBV2 to TRBJ1-5; TCRdb returns TRBD1, unconfirmable since there is no DNA. This CDR3 contains 14 residues. Germline CDR1 and CDR2: SNHLY and FYNNEI. The chain's CDR3 is CASSRGDGYQPQHF.

This chain links TRBV6-1 with TRBJ2-5; checking the TCRdb D call of TRBD2 is not possible without DNA. Germline lookup yields CDR1 MNHNS and CDR2 SASEGT. The CDR3 consists of 17 residues. CDR3 sequence reads: CASSHDRLAGFQETQYF.

The V and J genes are TRBV27 and TRBJ2-1; no DNA is available, so the TRBD1 call from TCRdb remains unchecked. Germline loops: CDR1 MNHEY, CDR2 SMNVEV (reference sequence). This CDR3 is built from 20 residues. The CDR3 loop reads CASSLPTKMTVGHKHNEQFF.

This chain uses TRBV18 with TRBJ1-6. CDR1 KGHSH and CDR2 LQKENI come from the germline V gene. The CDR3 sequence is 14 residues long. The CDR3 spells CASSPTAADTPLHF.

The genes are TRBV19 and TRBJ1-5. The CDR3 runs to 15 residues. Per the germline V gene, CDR1 is LNHDA and CDR2 is SQIVND (reference sequence). The CDR3 spells CATSRTVYSNQPQHF. Full variable domain (missing parts from reference TRBV19 and TRBJ1-5): DGGITQSPKYLFRKEGQNVTLSCEQNLNHDAMYWYRQDPGQGLRLIYYSQIVNDFQKGDIAEGYSVSREKKESFPLTVTSAQKNPTAFYLCATSRTVYSNQPQHFGDGTRLSIL.

This chain connects TRBV5-6 to TRBJ1-1. The CDR3 runs 13 residues. Germline CDR1 and CDR2: SGHDT and YYEEEE. This CDR3 reads CASSPLMNTEAFF.

This chain joins TRBV6-1 and TRBJ1-2; TCRdb's D gene call, TRBD1, goes unchecked for lack of DNA. The CDR3 has 18 amino acids. CDR1 and CDR2 (germline): MNHNS, SASEGT. CDR3 protein: CASVDSRETGWKVHGYTF.

The J gene is TRBJ2-7, the V gene TRBV4-2; TCRdb outputs TRBD1, but without DNA this stays unchecked. Germline loops: CDR1 LGHNA, CDR2 YNFKEQ. The CDR3 spans 16 residues. CDR3 residues: CASSQDKGQGRYEQYF.

The chain's CDR3 is CASSQTPTEQYF. The genes are TRBV3-1 and TRBJ2-7. Germline V lookup: CDR1 LGHDT, CDR2 YNNKEL (reference sequence). The CDR3 covers 12 residues.

The rearrangement uses TRBV5-1 and TRBJ1-3; TCRdb returns TRBD1, unconfirmable since there is no DNA. CDR3 length equals 16 residues. CDR1 and CDR2 from the germline V gene are SGHRS and YFSETQ. CDR3 region: CASSLQAGYTGNTIYF. Full variable domain (outside the CDR3, taken from reference TRBV5-1 and TRBJ1-3): KAGVTQTPRYLIKTRGQQVTLSCSPISGHRSVSWYQQTPGQGLQFLFEYFSETQRNKGNFPGRFSGRQFSNSRSEMNVSTLELGDSALYLCASSLQAGYTGNTIYFGEGSWLTVV.